The present TCR beta chain was sequenced within a study of blood T cell repertoires in COVID-19. Study details: Researchers got acute and convalescent COVID-19 samples from the United States, Italy and Spain. T cells, B-cell-depleted T cells, or PBMCs provided the cDNA or gDNA that served as material.

Original processing methods: Reference gene primers were amplified, and this amplification served to estimate nucleated cell counts. Assay used: immunoSEQ multiplex PCR; TCRdb lists only in-frame clones, some missing. The V and J calls and clone size were taken over from that table, and D and trimming were inferred from the DNA. This table has 150,000 to 200,000 clones, approximately 87% appearing once. Those enrolled in Seattle joined during active infection and were followed longitudinally afterward. The ends were cut back, 2 bases at V and 5 bases at J, with 18 bases in the middle. The CDR3 contains 16 residues. Germline V gene data show CDR1 as LNHDA and CDR2 as SQIVND (reference sequence).

The origin of this receptor is a woman in her seventies with COVID-19, enrolled during active disease. The V and J genes are TRBV19 and TRBJ1-2, with D maybe TRBD1 (6 bases). Input material: peripheral blood. CDR3 sequence (DNA): TGTGCCAGTAGTATATTCCAAGGACAGCAAGATTATGGCTACACCTTC. This translates into CASSIFQGQQDYGYTF.